These 27 T cell receptor beta chains originate from one sample sequenced in a study of T cells in narcolepsy. Profiling relied on immunoSEQ multiplex PCR, and the TCRdb table lists in-frame clones only, not all of them. The sample includes 26,000 or so clones, approximately 78% of them seen just once. Specimen: CD45RA- memory CD4+ T cells from PBMCs. All receptors come from a human donor with narcolepsy.

This clone came up a few times. The V and J genes are TRBV5-1 and TRBJ1-1; D unclear. The CDR3 extends over 15 amino acids. With 0 bases removed from V and 0 bases from J, the gap between germline ends came to 9 bases. Germline V CDR1 and CDR2: SGHRS, YFSETQ. CDR3 nucleotide sequence: TGCGCCAGCAGCTTGGCCGGAGGGTTGAACACTGAAGCTTTCTTT. Translating it yields CASSLAGGLNTEAFF.

The chain carries TRBV5-1 and TRBJ2-1; 7 nucleotides match TRBD1. Trimming removed 5 bases from V and 7 bases from J; junction bases left unmatched: 15. This CDR3 is 16 amino acids long. In germline, CDR1 is SGHRS, CDR2 YFSETQ. CDR3 nucleotides: TGCGCCAGCAGTCTGGCCCGGGACAGCTTTAGAAATGAGCAGTTCTTC. Its protein is CASSLARDSFRNEQFF.

V and J are TRBV11-2 and TRBJ1-3; 10 nucleotides match TRBD1. This CDR3 contains 15 residues. The V gene's germline CDR1 is SGHAT and CDR2 FQNNGV. V dropped 4 bases and J dropped 2; count of bases not matched to a gene: 2. CDR3 sequence reads: CASSSGTGAGNTIYF. CDR3 nucleotide sequence: TGTGCCAGCAGCTCCGGGACAGGGGCTGGAAACACCATATATTTT.

The rearrangement uses TRBV9 and TRBJ2-3; TRBD2 matches at 9 bases. The J segment lost 2 bases and the V segment lost 0 bases, leaving 7 bases of the junction unmatched. Germline-derived CDR1 and CDR2 are SGDLS and YYNGEE. The CDR3 has 17 residues. In DNA, the CDR3 is TGTGCCAGCAGCGTAGCTATTGTAGCGGGGGCCACAGATACGCAGTATTTT. Translated, it gives CASSVAIVAGATDTQYF.

This clone came up a few times. The V call is TRBV2, the J call TRBJ1-5; 7 bases line up with TRBD1. This CDR3 spans 14 amino acids. CDR1 and CDR2 (germline): SNHLY, FYNNEI. Unmatched junction bases numbered 5, after V lost 8 bases and J lost 1 base. The CDR3 here is CASGLTGSNQPQHF. The CDR3 DNA sequence: TGTGCCAGCGGACTGACAGGGAGCAATCAGCCCCAGCATTTT.

The chain has TRBV10-3 and TRBJ2-1; 11 bases map to TRBD2. CDR1 and CDR2 from the germline V gene are ENHRY and SYGVKD. V was clipped by 4 bases and J by 5 bases; unmatched bases: 4. CDR3 length: 15 residues. As DNA, the CDR3 is TGTGCCATCAGTGTAGCGGGGGGGTCCAACAATGAGCAGTTCTTC. Protein sequence: CAISVAGGSNNEQFF.

The rearrangement joins TRBV6-5 to TRBJ1-1; D unclear. CDR3 length: 14 amino acids. Trimming pared 6 bases from V and 1 base from J, leaving 12 bases between. Germline V gene sequence: CDR1 MNHEY, CDR2 SVGAGI. CDR3 DNA sequence: TGTGCCAGCAGACGGACGGGGAAGAACACTGAAGCTTTCTTT. Its protein product is CASRRTGKNTEAFF.

The chain combines TRBV18 with TRBJ2-1; tentatively, D is TRBD2 (5 bases). Germline CDR1 reads KGHSH; CDR2 reads LQKENI. The CDR3 runs to 18 residues. Trimming left V 4 bases short and J 0 bases short, with 19 bases between. CDR3 sequence reads: CASSQDMSGSSSYNEQFF. DNA for the CDR3: TGTGCCAGCTCACAAGATATGAGCGGCTCAAGCTCCTACAATGAGCAGTTCTTC.

This clone was picked up one time. This chain connects TRBV2 to TRBJ2-5; either TRBD1 or TRBD2 may fit D (5 bases each). V lost 4 bases and J lost 5, with 11 bases in between. CDR1 is SNHLY and CDR2 is FYNNEI in the germline V gene. The CDR3 is 13 residues long. CDR3 DNA: TGTGCCAGCAGTGGTGAGGGGTTGGAGACCCAGTACTTC. Translated: CASSGEGLETQYF.

This clone has just one count. This chain uses TRBV7-2 with TRBJ2-5; no clear D gene. The last part of the DNA fits TRBJ2-7 better; the J call may be wrong. The germline V gene encodes CDR1 SGHTA and CDR2 FQGNSA. This CDR3 is built from 13 residues. CDR3 nucleotide sequence: TGTGCCAGCAGTAGCCGGGCGACCTACGAGCAGTACTTC. Translation: CASSSRATYEQYF.

This sequence joins TRBV19 and TRBJ1-5; weak D call: TRBD1 (5 bases). Trimming took off 9 bases at V and 5 bases at J, with 20 bases between the two ends. Germline-derived CDR1 and CDR2 are LNHDA and SQIVND (reference sequence). The CDR3 loop spans 15 amino acids. The CDR3 sequence: CASTLPGVSDQPQHF. DNA for the CDR3: TGTGCCAGCACTCTCCCGGGGGTATCCGATCAGCCCCAGCATTTT.

This clone appeared once. The genes are TRBV18 and TRBJ1-2; 9 bases are a match to TRBD1. V lost 3 bases to trimming and J lost 6 bases; unmatched junction nucleotides: 2. The CDR3 length is 13 residues. Germline loops: CDR1 KGHSH, CDR2 LQKENI. DNA for the CDR3: TGTGCCAGCTCACCCCGACAGGGGGATGGCTACACCTTC. Translation gives CASSPRQGDGYTF.

This clone was seen only a few times. The chain carries TRBV5-1 and TRBJ2-2; 7 positions agree with TRBD2. Germline CDR1 and CDR2: SGHRS and YFSETQ. V shed 6 bases, J shed 2 bases, and the junction held 10 bases outside the gene matches. The CDR3 has 16 amino acids. The CDR3 DNA follows: TGCGCCAGCAAACAAGGCGGGGGAGCCAACACCGGGGAGCTGTTTTTT. Translating gives CASKQGGGANTGELFF.

The chain uses TRBV7-2 and TRBJ2-1; tentatively, D is TRBD1 (5 bases). Trimming stripped 6 bases from V and 1 base from J, with 13 bases between. The germline CDR1 and CDR2 sequences are SGHTA and FQGNSA. CDR3 length equals 15 residues. CDR3 nucleotide sequence: TGTGCCAGCAGTTCCAATGGGGCTTCCTACAATGAGCAGTTCTTC. It specifies CASSSNGASYNEQFF.

The chain couples TRBV19 to TRBJ1-2; the D is unclear. Trimming stripped 1 base from V and 8 bases from J, with 11 bases between. This CDR3 is built from 13 residues. The germline CDR1 and CDR2 sequences are LNHDA and SQIVND (reference sequence). CDR3 DNA sequence: TGTGCCAGTAGTATAGGAAGGGATAGCGGCTACACCTTC. It specifies CASSIGRDSGYTF.

This clone has only one observation. V usage is TRBV6-6 and J usage is TRBJ1-2; 8 bases are a match to TRBD1. Germline V gene data show CDR1 as MNHNY and CDR2 as SVGAGI (reference sequence). The trim removed 6 bases at V and 6 bases at J, leaving 12 bases unmatched. This CDR3 is built from 15 residues. The CDR3 coding sequence is TGTGCCAGCAGGAACAACCTAGGGACAGGCCATGGCTACACCTTC. It yields the protein CASRNNLGTGHGYTF.

The genes are TRBV9 and TRBJ2-2; 7 bases map to TRBD2. Germline-derived CDR1 and CDR2 are SGDLS and YYNGEE. V shed 0 bases, J shed 7 bases, and the junction held 15 bases outside the gene matches. The CDR3 is 18 amino acids. DNA of the CDR3: TGTGCCAGCAGCGTAGACCCCCACAGCGGGGTTCTGGACGGGGAGCTGTTTTTT. Translating gives CASSVDPHSGVLDGELFF.

The V and J genes are TRBV27 and TRBJ1-4, with D hard to call. There are 13 residues in the CDR3. Germline-derived CDR1 and CDR2 are MNHEY and SMNVEV (reference sequence). Trimming cost V 8 bases and J 5 bases, with 12 bases left between them. The CDR3 reads CASSSLSNEKLFF. CDR3 bases: TGTGCCAGCTCGAGCCTTTCGAATGAAAAACTGTTTTTT.

The chain carries TRBV7-8 and TRBJ1-5; 8 bases map to TRBD1. With V trimmed by 3 bases and J by 3 bases, 4 bases remained unmatched. The CDR3 totals 15 residues. Germline values: CDR1 SGHVS, CDR2 FQNEAQ. The CDR3 nucleotides are TGTGCCAGCAGCTTGGACAGGGTTCCCAATCAGCCCCAGCATTTT. Residues: CASSLDRVPNQPQHF.

This clone appeared a few times. The CDR3 DNA reads as TGTGCCAGCAGCTTTGAGGGGGCATATGGCTACACCTTC. Its translation: CASSFEGAYGYTF. V gene TRBV11-2 combines with J gene TRBJ1-2; 7 nucleotides line up with TRBD1. The CDR3 length is 13 residues. Trimming took 3 bases from V and 5 from J; bases not matched to a gene: 3. Per the germline V gene, CDR1 is SGHAT and CDR2 is FQNNGV.

This clone was recorded a few times. The chain is built from TRBV9 and TRBJ2-5, with D maybe TRBD2 (6 bases). V gave up 0 bases and J gave up 2 bases, with 11 bases separating them. CDR1 SGDLS and CDR2 YYNGEE come from the germline V gene. This CDR3 contains 15 residues. For the CDR3, the DNA is TGTGCCAGCAGCGTAGCGGCGGGGCGACAAGAGACCCAGTACTTC. Translated, it gives CASSVAAGRQETQYF.

V and J are TRBV7-9 and TRBJ2-7; 14 nucleotides line up with TRBD2. This CDR3 contains 15 residues. Trimming removed 4 bases from V and 4 bases from J; junction bases left unmatched: 3. Per the germline V gene, CDR1 is SEHNR and CDR2 is FQNEAQ (reference sequence). CDR3 region: CASSSGLAGGYEQYF. The DNA for the CDR3 is TGTGCCAGCAGCTCTGGACTAGCGGGGGGTTACGAGCAGTACTTC.

The gene calls are TRBV7-2 and TRBJ2-3, with TRBD2 matching 9 bases. V lost 2 bases and J lost 0; bases outside the gene matches: 12. Germline values: CDR1 SGHTA, CDR2 FQGNSA. This CDR3 is built from 19 residues. The CDR3 is CASSLSGGGASPSTDTQYF. CDR3 bases: TGTGCCAGCAGCTTATCCGGCGGGGGGGCCAGTCCTAGCACAGATACGCAGTATTTT.

V and J are TRBV5-1 and TRBJ2-1, with 10 positions matching TRBD1. Germline V gives CDR1 SGHRS, CDR2 YFSETQ. The CDR3 extends over 16 amino acids. V was pared by 5 bases and J by 8 bases, with 13 bases of the junction left unmatched. CDR3 residues: CASRRSGTGVGDEQFF. The CDR3 coding sequence is TGCGCCAGCAGGCGTTCCGGGACAGGGGTCGGGGATGAGCAGTTCTTC.

This clone was found a few times. The chain employs TRBV18 and TRBJ2-5, with D perhaps TRBD1 or TRBD2 (5 bases each). CDR3 length: 15 residues. CDR1 KGHSH and CDR2 LQKENI come from the germline V gene. The germline V and J ends were trimmed by 3 bases and 1 base, with 12 bases remaining between them. CDR3 nucleotides: TGTGCCAGCTCACCGGGACGGCAGGTCCAAGAGACCCAGTACTTC. It specifies CASSPGRQVQETQYF.

The chain is built from TRBV6-5 and TRBJ2-5; TRBD1 matches at 8 bases. Germline V gene data show CDR1 as MNHEY and CDR2 as SVGAGI. This CDR3 has 13 residues. The J segment lost 7 bases and the V segment lost 5 bases, leaving 6 bases of the junction unmatched. The CDR3 nucleotides read TGTGCCAGCAGTGGACAGGGTCCGGGGACCCAGTACTTC. Translation: CASSGQGPGTQYF.

This chain links TRBV19 with TRBJ1-2, with 7 positions matching TRBD1. The CDR3 is 15 amino acids. Germline-derived CDR1 and CDR2 are LNHDA and SQIVND (reference sequence). The trim removed 0 bases at V and 1 base at J, leaving 2 bases unmatched. CDR3 sequence (DNA): TGTGCCAGTAGTATAGATGGGGACAGTAACTATGGCTACACCTTC. Protein sequence: CASSIDGDSNYGYTF. The whole variable domain, remainder taken from reference TRBV19 and TRBJ1-2, is DGGITQSPKYLFRKEGQNVTLSCEQNLNHDAMYWYRQDPGQGLRLIYYSQIVNDFQKGDIAEGYSVSREKKESFPLTVTSAQKNPTAFYLCASSIDGDSNYGYTFGSGTRLTVV.